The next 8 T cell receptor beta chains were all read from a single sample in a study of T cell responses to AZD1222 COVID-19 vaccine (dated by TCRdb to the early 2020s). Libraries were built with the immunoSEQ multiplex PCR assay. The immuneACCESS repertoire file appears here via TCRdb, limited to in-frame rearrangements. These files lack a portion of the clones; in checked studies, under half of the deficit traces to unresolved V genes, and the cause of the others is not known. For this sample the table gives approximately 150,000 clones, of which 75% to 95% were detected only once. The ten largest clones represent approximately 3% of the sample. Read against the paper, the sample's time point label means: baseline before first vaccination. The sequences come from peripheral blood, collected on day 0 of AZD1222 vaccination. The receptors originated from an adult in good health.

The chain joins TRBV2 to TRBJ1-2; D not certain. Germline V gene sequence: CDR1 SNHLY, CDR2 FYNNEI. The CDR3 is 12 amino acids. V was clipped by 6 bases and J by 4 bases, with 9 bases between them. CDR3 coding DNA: TGTGCCAGCAGGGACCCATCCTATGGCTACACCTTC. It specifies CASRDPSYGYTF.

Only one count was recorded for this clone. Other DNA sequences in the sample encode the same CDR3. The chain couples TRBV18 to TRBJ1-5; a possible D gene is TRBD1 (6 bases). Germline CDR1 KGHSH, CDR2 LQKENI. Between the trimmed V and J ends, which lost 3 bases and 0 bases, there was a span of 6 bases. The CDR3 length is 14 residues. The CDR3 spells CASSPDSSNQPQHF. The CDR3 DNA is TGTGCCAGCTCACCGGACAGTAGCAATCAGCCCCAGCATTTT.

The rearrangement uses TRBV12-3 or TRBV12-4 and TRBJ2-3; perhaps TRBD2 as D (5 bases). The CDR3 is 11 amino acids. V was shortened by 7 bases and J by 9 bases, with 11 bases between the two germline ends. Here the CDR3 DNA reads TGTGCCAGCAATGCCCGAGGGACGCAGTATTTT. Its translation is CASNARGTQYF.

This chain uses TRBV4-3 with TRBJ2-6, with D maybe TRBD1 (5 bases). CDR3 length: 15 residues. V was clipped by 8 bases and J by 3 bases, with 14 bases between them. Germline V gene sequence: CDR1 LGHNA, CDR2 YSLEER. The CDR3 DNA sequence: TGCGCCAGCTCGAAAGGGGTGTATGGGGCCAACGTCCTGACTTTC. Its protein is CASSKGVYGANVLTF.

The CDR3 sequence: CASSLGSSSEQYF. CDR3 nucleotides: TGTGCCAGCAGCTTAGGTTCCTCGAGCGAGCAGTACTTC. The J gene is TRBJ2-7, the V gene TRBV7-2; no firm D call. Trimming pared 1 base from V and 6 bases from J, leaving 10 bases between. The CDR3 spans 13 residues. Germline V gives CDR1 SGHTA, CDR2 FQGNSA.

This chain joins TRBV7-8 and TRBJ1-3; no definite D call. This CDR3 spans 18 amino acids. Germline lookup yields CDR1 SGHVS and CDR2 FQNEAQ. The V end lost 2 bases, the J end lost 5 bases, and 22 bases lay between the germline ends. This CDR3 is CASSLHPRAGKYRNTIYF. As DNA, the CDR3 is TGTGCCAGCAGCTTACATCCTAGGGCAGGCAAGTATCGAAACACCATATATTTT. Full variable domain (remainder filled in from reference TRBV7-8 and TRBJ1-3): GAGVSQSPRYKVAKRGQDVALRCDPISGHVSLFWYQQALGQGPEFLTYFQNEAQLDKSGLPSDRFFAERPEGSVSTLKIQRTQQEDSAVYLCASSLHPRAGKYRNTIYFGEGSWLTVV.

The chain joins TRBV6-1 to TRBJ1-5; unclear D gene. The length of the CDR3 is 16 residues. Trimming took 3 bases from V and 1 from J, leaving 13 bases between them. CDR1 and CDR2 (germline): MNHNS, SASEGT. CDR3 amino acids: CASSEPASGSNQPQHF. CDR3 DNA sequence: TGTGCCAGCAGTGAGCCGGCCTCCGGGAGCAATCAGCCCCAGCATTTT.

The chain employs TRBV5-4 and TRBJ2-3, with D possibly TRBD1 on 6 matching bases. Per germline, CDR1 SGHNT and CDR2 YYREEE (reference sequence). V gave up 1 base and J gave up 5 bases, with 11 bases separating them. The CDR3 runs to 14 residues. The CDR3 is CASSLLAGEDTQYF. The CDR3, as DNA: TGTGCCAGCAGCTTGTTGGCAGGGGAAGATACGCAGTATTTT.